Each of the 30 T cell receptor beta chains below was sequenced from the same sample in a study of blood T cell repertoires in COVID-19. Method: immunoSEQ multiplex PCR; TCRdb's copy keeps in-frame clones and lacks some. Here the sample spans 140,000 or so clones, around 89% being singletons. The sample taken for sequencing was peripheral blood. Receptors originate from a woman aged 60-75 years with active COVID-19.

The V gene is TRBV28, the J gene TRBJ2-3; the match to TRBD1 covers 7 bases. The germline gives CDR1 MDHEN, CDR2 SYDVKM. Trimming cost V 4 bases and J 1 base; bases outside gene matches: 8. This CDR3 region has 16 residues. CDR3 residues: CASSSPGGWGTDTQYF. The CDR3 DNA reads as TGTGCCAGCAGTTCACCAGGGGGTTGGGGCACAGATACGCAGTATTTT.

V usage is TRBV7-9 and J usage is TRBJ1-1; 7 bases fit TRBD1. With V trimmed by 5 bases and J by 11 bases, 5 bases remained unmatched. This CDR3 is 11 amino acids long. Per germline, CDR1 SEHNR and CDR2 FQNEAQ (reference sequence). CDR3 region: CASSRQGMAFF. In nucleotides, the CDR3 is TGTGCCAGCAGCAGACAGGGAATGGCTTTCTTT.

V usage is TRBV7-3 and J usage is TRBJ2-1; the match to TRBD2 covers 10 bases. CDR1 SGHTA and CDR2 FQGTGA come from the germline V gene. This CDR3 comprises 16 residues. The V gene end was trimmed by 5 bases and the J gene end by 2 bases; junction bases not matched to a gene: 6. The DNA for the CDR3 is TGTGCCAGCAGCCCACCCGGGACTAGCGCCTACAATGAGCAGTTCTTC. Protein sequence: CASSPPGTSAYNEQFF.

CDR3 amino acids: CASSNLSPAEAFF. The CDR3 DNA is TGTGCCAGTAGTAATCTGAGTCCGGCTGAAGCTTTCTTT. The gene calls are TRBV19 and TRBJ1-1; no firm D call. V was shortened by 4 bases and J by 6 bases, with 12 bases between the two germline ends. The germline V gene encodes CDR1 LNHDA and CDR2 SQIVND (reference sequence). CDR3 length: 13 amino acids.

The chain carries TRBV7-9 and TRBJ2-7, with TRBD2 matching over 11 bases. Germline V gives CDR1 SEHNR, CDR2 FQNEAQ (reference sequence). J gave up 5 bases and V 4 bases, and 10 bases lay outside the gene matches. This CDR3 is built from 16 residues. CDR3 protein: CASSYPQTSGTNEQYF. CDR3 sequence (DNA): TGTGCCAGCAGCTACCCCCAGACTAGCGGGACTAACGAGCAGTACTTC.

The chain uses TRBV7-9 and TRBJ2-5; 7 positions agree with TRBD1. Germline lookup yields CDR1 SEHNR and CDR2 FQNEAQ (reference sequence). This CDR3 spans 16 amino acids. V was clipped by 2 bases and J by 2 bases; unmatched bases: 8. The chain's CDR3 is CASSLIGDREQETQYF. The CDR3 DNA reads as TGTGCCAGCAGCTTAATCGGGGACAGAGAGCAAGAGACCCAGTACTTC.

The rearrangement joins TRBV9 to TRBJ2-3; 8 nucleotides agree with TRBD2. The trim removed 0 bases at V and 6 bases at J, leaving 9 bases unmatched. In germline, CDR1 is SGDLS, CDR2 YYNGEE. CDR3 length: 16 amino acids. The CDR3 nucleotides read TGTGCCAGCAGCGTAGCTAGCGGGCCCGGTGGGGATACGCAGTATTTT. Translated, it gives CASSVASGPGGDTQYF. The variable domain in full, completed from reference TRBV9 and TRBJ2-3, reads DSGVTQTPKHLITATGQRVTLRCSPRSGDLSVYWYQQSLDQGLQFLIQYYNGEERAKGNILERFSAQQFPDLHSELNLSSLELGDSALYFCASSVASGPGGDTQYFGPGTRLTVL.

The chain is built from TRBV19 and TRBJ1-1, with 10 positions matching TRBD1. Germline V gene lookup returns CDR1 LNHDA and CDR2 SQIVND (reference sequence). The CDR3 totals 16 residues. The J segment lost 4 bases and the V segment lost 5 bases, leaving 10 bases of the junction unmatched. CDR3 sequence reads: CASSLPTGGASTEAFF. The CDR3 bases are TGTGCCAGTAGTCTTCCGACAGGGGGCGCGAGCACTGAAGCTTTCTTT.

The chain carries TRBV7-9 and TRBJ2-3; D remains unclear. The V and J ends lost 6 bases and 0 bases respectively, with 4 bases between them. The CDR3 is 12 residues long. CDR1 is SEHNR, CDR2 FQNEAQ, per germline (reference sequence). The CDR3 nucleotides are TGTGCCAGCAGTTCTAGCACAGATACGCAGTATTTT. Its protein is CASSSSTDTQYF.

The V call is TRBV2, the J call TRBJ2-7, with 7 bases matching TRBD2. With V trimmed by 0 bases and J by 12 bases, 8 bases remained unmatched. CDR3 length: 13 residues. From germline, CDR1 is SNHLY and CDR2 FYNNEI. The CDR3 region has the DNA TGTGCCAGCAGTGAAGCGGCTAGCGGTCAGCCGTACTTC. It yields the protein CASSEAASGQPYF.

This sequence joins TRBV11-2 and TRBJ2-7, with 8 bases that match TRBD1. From germline, CDR1 is SGHAT and CDR2 FQNNGV. The CDR3 extends over 13 amino acids. J lost 9 bases, V lost 4 bases, and 8 bases had no gene match. The CDR3 protein is CASSSGQGIGQYF. CDR3 bases: TGTGCCAGCAGCTCTGGACAGGGCATCGGGCAGTACTTC.

The V gene is TRBV5-6, the J gene TRBJ1-2; D might be TRBD1 (5 bases). From germline, CDR1 is SGHDT and CDR2 YYEEEE. This CDR3 has 15 amino acids. Trimming removed 4 bases at V and 5 bases at J, with 18 bases between. The CDR3 here is CASSTRQRAIYGYTF. CDR3 nucleotides: TGTGCCAGCAGCACGAGACAGCGAGCTATATATGGCTACACCTTC.

The gene calls are TRBV28 and TRBJ1-5, with D possibly TRBD1 on 5 matching bases. The CDR3 contains 16 residues. Germline CDR1 and CDR2: MDHEN and SYDVKM. Trimming left V 2 bases short and J 1 base short, with 12 bases between. CDR3 coding DNA: TGTGCCAGCAGTTTAGGGGGACTTGGGAGCAATCAGCCCCAGCATTTT. Encoded protein: CASSLGGLGSNQPQHF.

This sequence joins TRBV7-3 and TRBJ1-1; 11 bases match TRBD1. Unmatched junction bases numbered 5, after V lost 5 bases and J lost 6 bases. Germline V gene data show CDR1 as SGHTA and CDR2 as FQGTGA. This CDR3 spans 14 amino acids. CDR3 in DNA: TGTGCCAGCAGCACCGGGACAGGGGGTTCTGAAGCTTTCTTT. Encoded protein: CASSTGTGGSEAFF.

The rearrangement uses TRBV7-3 and TRBJ2-2, with a possible D match to TRBD2 (6 bases). Germline CDR1 and CDR2: SGHTA and FQGTGA. The CDR3 has 14 amino acids. V was trimmed by 9 bases and J by 5 bases, leaving 16 bases between them. In nucleotides, the CDR3 is TGTGCCAGTCGGGGGACCTATGAGACCGGGGAGCTGTTTTTT. Translated: CASRGTYETGELFF.

V usage is TRBV30 and J usage is TRBJ1-2; the match to TRBD1 covers 7 bases. The CDR3 covers 14 residues. J gave up 1 base and V 4 bases, and 6 bases lay outside the gene matches. Germline V gives CDR1 GTSNPN, CDR2 SVGIG (reference sequence). The CDR3 here is CAWKLRGVNYGYTF. Here the CDR3 DNA reads TGTGCCTGGAAGCTCAGGGGGGTTAACTATGGCTACACCTTC. Complete variable domain (other parts from reference TRBV30 and TRBJ1-2): SQTIHQWPATLVQPVGSPLSLECTVEGTSNPNLYWYRQAAGRGLQLLFYSVGIGQISSEVPQNLSASRPQDRQFILSSKKLLLSDSGFYLCAWKLRGVNYGYTFGSGTRLTVV.

V gene TRBV28 combines with J gene TRBJ1-5; TRBD1 aligns across 8 bases. V dropped 8 bases and J dropped 0; count of bases not matched to a gene: 15. The CDR3 is 18 residues long. Per germline, CDR1 MDHEN and CDR2 SYDVKM. The CDR3 DNA is TGTGCCAGCTCCGGTAGACAGGGGTCATTCTATAGCAATCAGCCCCAGCATTTT. Translating gives CASSGRQGSFYSNQPQHF.

This sequence joins TRBV20-1 and TRBJ1-4; D ambiguous. The CDR3 length is 12 residues. Trimming cost V 3 bases and J 5 bases, with 7 bases left between them. Germline CDR1 reads DFQATT; CDR2 reads SNEGSKA (reference sequence). CDR3 sequence reads: CSASSRNEKLFF. CDR3 DNA: TGCAGTGCTAGTTCCAGAAATGAAAAACTGTTTTTT.

The J gene is TRBJ2-1, the V gene TRBV6-2 or TRBV6-3; TRBD2 agrees at 12 bases. CDR1 is MNHEY and CDR2 is SVGEGT in the germline V gene. The V gene end was trimmed by 2 bases and the J gene end by 4 bases; junction bases not matched to a gene: 9. This CDR3 has 18 residues. The CDR3 spells CASSYRASGRVGYNEQFF. The CDR3 DNA reads TGTGCCAGCAGTTACCGGGCTAGCGGGAGGGTGGGGTACAATGAGCAGTTCTTC.

The chain recombines TRBV4-3 with TRBJ2-2, with 9 bases identical to TRBD1. Germline assignment: CDR1 LGHNA and CDR2 YSLEER. With V trimmed by 3 bases and J by 1 base, 6 bases remained unmatched. The CDR3 totals 17 residues. CDR3 coding DNA: TGCGCCAGCAGCCAGGGGAGGGGACAGGGGAACACCGGGGAGCTGTTTTTT. This sequence encodes CASSQGRGQGNTGELFF.

This chain links TRBV27 with TRBJ2-1; 11 bases align to TRBD2. With V trimmed by 5 bases and J by 6 bases, 6 bases remained unmatched. CDR3 length: 15 residues. Germline CDR1 is MNHEY and CDR2 is SMNVEV (reference sequence). The CDR3, as DNA: TGTGCCAGCAGTAGGACTAGCGGGTTCCCCAATGAGCAGTTCTTC. Translated, it gives CASSRTSGFPNEQFF.

V gene TRBV7-9 combines with J gene TRBJ1-1; D remains unclear. Germline CDR1 reads SEHNR; CDR2 reads FQNEAQ (reference sequence). The CDR3 loop spans 15 amino acids. V gave up 2 bases and J gave up 1 base, with 11 bases separating them. CDR3 protein: CASSLTLTRNTEAFF. Here the CDR3 DNA reads TGTGCCAGCAGCTTAACCTTGACACGGAACACTGAAGCTTTCTTT.

The CDR3 DNA follows: TGTGCCAGCAGTTTATACTTCTCTGGACAGGGGGCTGGAACCGGGGAGCTGTTTTTT. Translating it yields CASSLYFSGQGAGTGELFF. The V gene is TRBV28, the J gene TRBJ2-2; the match to TRBD1 covers 11 bases. CDR1 and CDR2 from the germline V gene are MDHEN and SYDVKM. This CDR3 region has 19 residues. V lost 1 base and J lost 5; bases outside the gene matches: 12.

The chain carries TRBV27 and TRBJ1-5; D unresolved. The CDR3 consists of 13 residues. The V gene's germline CDR1 is MNHEY and CDR2 SMNVEV (reference sequence). V dropped 3 bases and J dropped 5 bases, with 8 bases sitting between them. The CDR3 bases are TGTGCCAGCAGTTTGGCGGCTTATCAGCCCCAGCATTTT. Residues: CASSLAAYQPQHF.

V usage is TRBV7-2 and J usage is TRBJ2-1, with 9 bases that match TRBD2. V shed 3 bases, J shed 3 bases, and the junction held 6 bases outside the gene matches. Germline assignment: CDR1 SGHTA and CDR2 FQGNSA. The CDR3 extends over 16 amino acids. The CDR3 bases are TGTGCCAGCAGCTTCTCTAGCGGGAAAGGCTACAATGAGCAGTTCTTC. Amino acid sequence: CASSFSSGKGYNEQFF. The whole variable domain, filled in from reference TRBV7-2 and TRBJ2-1, reads GAGVSQSPSNKVTEKGKDVELRCDPISGHTALYWYRQSLGQGLEFLIYFQGNSAPDKSGLPSDRFSAERTGGSVSTLTIQRTQQEDSAVYLCASSFSSGKGYNEQFFGPGTRLTVL.

The chain joins TRBV27 to TRBJ1-2, with D possibly TRBD1 on 6 matching bases. CDR3 length equals 13 residues. The V gene lost 6 bases and the J gene lost 3 bases, with 11 bases spanning the gap. Germline V gives CDR1 MNHEY, CDR2 SMNVEV (reference sequence). The chain's CDR3 is CASSKDSYYGYTF. The DNA of the CDR3 is TGTGCCAGCAGCAAGGACAGCTACTATGGCTACACCTTC.

This clone was counted once. This chain joins TRBV6-5 and TRBJ2-2; the D gene is possibly TRBD1 (7 bases). The CDR3 contains 14 residues. V gave up 7 bases and J gave up 3 bases, with 12 bases separating them. Per the germline V gene, CDR1 is MNHEY and CDR2 is SVGAGI. The CDR3, as DNA: TGTGCCAGCATGGAGGGGGCCGACACCGGGGAGCTGTTTTTT. This codes for CASMEGADTGELFF.

The chain has TRBV28 and TRBJ1-5; 7 nucleotides align to TRBD1. This CDR3 contains 16 residues. Germline CDR1 is MDHEN and CDR2 is SYDVKM. V lost 1 base, J lost 3 bases, and 6 bases stayed unmatched. CDR3 protein: CASSLSSGGSNQPQHF. The CDR3 coding sequence is TGTGCCAGCAGTTTATCCTCAGGGGGTTCCAATCAGCCCCAGCATTTT.

The V and J genes are TRBV6-2 or TRBV6-3 and TRBJ2-3; D unclear. This CDR3 region has 12 residues. With 4 bases removed from V and 7 bases from J, the gap between germline ends came to 9 bases. Germline CDR1 reads MNHEY; CDR2 reads SVGEGT. CDR3 DNA sequence: TGTGCCAGCAGTTCCACTATTAATACGCAGTATTTT. Translating gives CASSSTINTQYF.

The rearrangement joins TRBV6-5 to TRBJ2-7; D might be TRBD1 (5 bases). With 6 bases removed from V and 5 bases from J, the gap between germline ends came to 11 bases. The germline CDR1 and CDR2 sequences are MNHEY and SVGAGI. The CDR3 has 12 amino acids. The CDR3 region has the DNA TGTGCCAGCAGGCAGGGTCCCCACGAGCAGTACTTC. Translation gives CASRQGPHEQYF.